The T cell receptor (beta chain) described here comes from a study of sequential checkpoint blockade in melanoma. Study-wide background: Each arm's sequence ended with maintenance nivolumab.

V lost 3 bases to trimming and J lost 3 bases; unmatched junction nucleotides: 13. CDR1 SGDLS and CDR2 YYNGEE come from the germline V gene. The CDR3 has 17 amino acids. Assay: immunoSEQ multiplex PCR; the TCRdb copy retains only in-frame clones and omits some. This sample carries 25,000 to 35,000 clones, 70% to 90% of them seen once, and the ten largest clones take approximately 14%. Stated treatment: randomized to nivolumab then ipilimumab (arm A) or the reverse (arm B). The chain carries TRBV9 and TRBJ1-2; 8 nucleotides agree with TRBD1. Sequenced material: CD8+ T cells sorted from blood (inferred from file names), taken from a patient given nivolumab and ipilimumab in sequence. This clonotype originated in a human donor with melanoma. The CDR3 nucleotides read TGTGCCAGCAGCGACGATAAGATGACAGGGGCGTACTATGGCTACACCTTC. It encodes CASSDDKMTGAYYGYTF. Supplemented by reference TRBV9 and TRBJ1-2, the full variable domain reads DSGVTQTPKHLITATGQRVTLRCSPRSGDLSVYWYQQSLDQGLQFLIQYYNGEERAKGNILERFSAQQFPDLHSELNLSSLELGDSALYFCASSDDKMTGAYYGYTFGSGTRLTVV.